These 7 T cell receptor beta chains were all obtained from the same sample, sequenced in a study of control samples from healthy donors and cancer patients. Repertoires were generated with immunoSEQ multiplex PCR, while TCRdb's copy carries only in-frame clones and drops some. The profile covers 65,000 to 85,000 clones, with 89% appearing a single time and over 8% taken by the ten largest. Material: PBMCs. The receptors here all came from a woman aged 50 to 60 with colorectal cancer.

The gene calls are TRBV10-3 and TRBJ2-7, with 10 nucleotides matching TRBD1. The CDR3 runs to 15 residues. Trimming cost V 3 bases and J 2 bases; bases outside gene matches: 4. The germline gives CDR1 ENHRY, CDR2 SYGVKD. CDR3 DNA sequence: TGTGCCATCAGTGACAGCGGACAGGGGGCCTACGAGCAGTACGTC. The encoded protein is CAISDSGQGAYEQYV.

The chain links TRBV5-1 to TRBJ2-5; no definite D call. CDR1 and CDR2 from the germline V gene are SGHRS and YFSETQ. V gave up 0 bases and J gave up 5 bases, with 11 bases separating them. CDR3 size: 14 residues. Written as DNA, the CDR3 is TGCGCCAGCAGCTTGGGGTCCCCCCGGGAGACCCAGTACTTC. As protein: CASSLGSPRETQYF.

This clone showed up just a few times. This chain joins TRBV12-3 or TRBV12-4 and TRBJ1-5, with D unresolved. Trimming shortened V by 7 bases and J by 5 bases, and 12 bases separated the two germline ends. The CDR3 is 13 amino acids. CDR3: CASISTLHQPQHF. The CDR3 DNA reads TGTGCCAGCATTTCGACGCTACATCAGCCCCAGCATTTT.

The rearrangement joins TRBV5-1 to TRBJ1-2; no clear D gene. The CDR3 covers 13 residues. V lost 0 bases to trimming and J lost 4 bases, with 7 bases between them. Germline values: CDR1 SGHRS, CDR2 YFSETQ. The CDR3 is CASSLGSGYGYTF. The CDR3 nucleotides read TGCGCCAGCAGCTTGGGATCGGGCTATGGCTACACCTTC.

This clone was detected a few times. The CDR3 spells CASSQDVTSRMDEQFF. CDR3 coding DNA: TGCGCCAGCAGCCAAGATGTAACTAGTAGGATGGATGAGCAGTTCTTC. The chain recombines TRBV4-3 with TRBJ2-1; possibly TRBD2 for D (5 bases). Per germline, CDR1 LGHNA and CDR2 YSLEER. The CDR3 consists of 16 residues. V gave up 0 bases and J gave up 8 bases, with 17 bases separating them.

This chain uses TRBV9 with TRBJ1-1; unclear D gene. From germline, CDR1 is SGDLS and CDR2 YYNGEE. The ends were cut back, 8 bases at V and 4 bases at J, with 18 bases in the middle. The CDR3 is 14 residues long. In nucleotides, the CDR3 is TGTGCCAGTAACCCCGGAACGGCGGGCACTGAAGCTTTCTTT. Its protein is CASNPGTAGTEAFF.

The CDR3 reads CASRSGQGLEAFF. In DNA, the CDR3 is TGTGCCAGCAGATCGGGACAGGGGTTGGAAGCTTTCTTT. The chain joins TRBV28 to TRBJ1-1, with 10 bases identical to TRBD1. This CDR3 comprises 13 residues. With V trimmed by 6 bases and J by 8 bases, 6 bases remained unmatched. Per germline, CDR1 MDHEN and CDR2 SYDVKM.